This TCR beta chain was documented in a study of cytomegalovirus exposure and HLA in healthy donors. Study conclusions and caveats: Based on reports, TCR beta sequences accurately predicted HLA-A and HLA-B alleles for most subjects.

The study ran its PCR with 60 Vbeta and 13 Jbeta primers. Measured with immunoSEQ multiplex PCR; TCRdb has only the in-frame clones, and not every one. The table records 120,000 or so clones, about three quarters of them present only once. CDR1 is KGHSH and CDR2 is LQKENI in the germline V gene. Trimming removed 3 bases at V and 0 bases at J, with 12 bases between. The CDR3 runs 16 residues. Healthy bone marrow donors made up the donor group. On this clone itself: Its target is not known.

The chain has TRBV18 and TRBJ2-1; possible D gene TRBD2, 5 bases. The sequenced sample was PBMCs. The clonotype comes from a middle-aged woman in good health and CMV-seronegative. The CDR3 nucleotides read TGTGCCAGCTCACCGCCTAGCATGAGCTCCTACAATGAGCAGTTCTTC. Protein sequence: CASSPPSMSSYNEQFF.